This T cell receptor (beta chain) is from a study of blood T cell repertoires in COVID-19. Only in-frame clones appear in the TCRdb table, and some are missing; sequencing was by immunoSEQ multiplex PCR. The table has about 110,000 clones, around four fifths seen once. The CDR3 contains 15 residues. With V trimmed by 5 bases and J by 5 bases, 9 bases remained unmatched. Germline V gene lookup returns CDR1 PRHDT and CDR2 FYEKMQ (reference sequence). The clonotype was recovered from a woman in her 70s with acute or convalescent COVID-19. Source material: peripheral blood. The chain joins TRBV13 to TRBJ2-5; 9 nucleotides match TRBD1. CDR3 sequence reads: CASSETGGQLETQYF. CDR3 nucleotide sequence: TGTGCCAGCAGCGAAACAGGGGGCCAACTTGAGACCCAGTACTTC.